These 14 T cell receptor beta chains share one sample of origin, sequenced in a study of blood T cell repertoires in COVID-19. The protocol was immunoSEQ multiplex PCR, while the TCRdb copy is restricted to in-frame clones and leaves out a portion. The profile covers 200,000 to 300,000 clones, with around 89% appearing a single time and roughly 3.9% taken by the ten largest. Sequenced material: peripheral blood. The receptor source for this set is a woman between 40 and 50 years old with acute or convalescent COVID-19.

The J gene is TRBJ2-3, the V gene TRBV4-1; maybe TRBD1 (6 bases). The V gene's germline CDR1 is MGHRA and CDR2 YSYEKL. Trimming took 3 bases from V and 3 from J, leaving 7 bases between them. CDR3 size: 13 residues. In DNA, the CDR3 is TGCGCCAGCAGCCAGACAGGAACAGATACGCAGTATTTT. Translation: CASSQTGTDTQYF.

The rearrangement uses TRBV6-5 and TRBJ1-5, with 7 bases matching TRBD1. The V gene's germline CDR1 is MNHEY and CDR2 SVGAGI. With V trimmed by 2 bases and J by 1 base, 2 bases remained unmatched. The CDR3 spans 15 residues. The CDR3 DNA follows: TGTGCCAGCAGTTACAAGGGGGCGAGCAATCAGCCCCAGCATTTT. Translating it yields CASSYKGASNQPQHF.

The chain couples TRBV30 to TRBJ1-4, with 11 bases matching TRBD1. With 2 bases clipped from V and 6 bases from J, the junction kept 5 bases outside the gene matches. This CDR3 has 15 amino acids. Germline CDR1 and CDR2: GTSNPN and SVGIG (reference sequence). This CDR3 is CAWSPGGQGDEKLFF. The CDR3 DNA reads TGTGCCTGGAGTCCCGGGGGACAGGGGGATGAAAAACTGTTTTTT.

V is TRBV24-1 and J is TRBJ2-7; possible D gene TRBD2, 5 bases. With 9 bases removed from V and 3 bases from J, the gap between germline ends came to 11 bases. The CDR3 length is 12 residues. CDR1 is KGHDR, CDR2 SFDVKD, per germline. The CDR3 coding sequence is TGTGCCACCCGTCGGACTTACTACGAGCAGTACGTC. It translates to CATRRTYYEQYV.

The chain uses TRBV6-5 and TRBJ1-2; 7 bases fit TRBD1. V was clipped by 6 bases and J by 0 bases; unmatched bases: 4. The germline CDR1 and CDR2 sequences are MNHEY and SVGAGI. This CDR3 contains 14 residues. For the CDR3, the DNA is TGTGCCAGCAGCCCGGGACAGCCTAACTATGGCTACACCTTC. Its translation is CASSPGQPNYGYTF.

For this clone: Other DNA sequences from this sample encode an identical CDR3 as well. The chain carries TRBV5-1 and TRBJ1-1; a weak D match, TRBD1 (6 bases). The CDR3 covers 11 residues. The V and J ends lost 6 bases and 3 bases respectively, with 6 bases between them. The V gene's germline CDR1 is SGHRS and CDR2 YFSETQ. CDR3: CASTGDTEAFF. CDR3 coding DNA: TGCGCCAGCACAGGGGACACTGAAGCTTTCTTT.

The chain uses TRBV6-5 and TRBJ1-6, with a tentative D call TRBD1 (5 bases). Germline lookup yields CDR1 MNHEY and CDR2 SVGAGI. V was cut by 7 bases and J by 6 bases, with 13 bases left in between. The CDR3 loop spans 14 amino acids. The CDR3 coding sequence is TGTGCCAGCACTCGGGGGGGAGGTAATTCACCCCTCCACTTT. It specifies CASTRGGGNSPLHF.

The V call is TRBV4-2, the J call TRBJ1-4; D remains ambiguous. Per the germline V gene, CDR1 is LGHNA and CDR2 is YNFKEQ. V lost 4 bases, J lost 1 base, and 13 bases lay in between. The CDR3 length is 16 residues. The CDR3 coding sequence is TGTGCCAGCAGCCCGGGGAGGGTAGGAACTAATGAAAAACTGTTTTTT. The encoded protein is CASSPGRVGTNEKLFF.

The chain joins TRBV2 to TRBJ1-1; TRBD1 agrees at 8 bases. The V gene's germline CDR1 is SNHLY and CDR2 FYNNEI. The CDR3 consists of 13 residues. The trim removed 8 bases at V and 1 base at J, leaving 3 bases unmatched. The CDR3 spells CASGQGRNTEAFF. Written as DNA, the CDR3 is TGTGCCAGCGGACAGGGTCGGAACACTGAAGCTTTCTTT.

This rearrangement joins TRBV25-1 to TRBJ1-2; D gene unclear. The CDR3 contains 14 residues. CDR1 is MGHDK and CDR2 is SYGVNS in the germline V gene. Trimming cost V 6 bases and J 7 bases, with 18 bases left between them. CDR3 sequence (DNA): TGTGCCAGCAGCAGCGCCTCCTCTTTGGTTGGCTACACCTTC. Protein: CASSSASSLVGYTF.

CDR3 sequence: CASSGTGTGTIDEQFF. The CDR3, as DNA: TGTGCCAGCAGTGGGACCGGGACAGGGACGATCGATGAGCAGTTCTTC. V and J are TRBV6-4 and TRBJ2-1; TRBD1 matches 9 bases. The junction had 12 bases not matched to a gene; V was cut back by 4 bases and J by 8 bases. This CDR3 is 16 amino acids long. Per the germline V gene, CDR1 is MRHNA and CDR2 is SNTAGT.

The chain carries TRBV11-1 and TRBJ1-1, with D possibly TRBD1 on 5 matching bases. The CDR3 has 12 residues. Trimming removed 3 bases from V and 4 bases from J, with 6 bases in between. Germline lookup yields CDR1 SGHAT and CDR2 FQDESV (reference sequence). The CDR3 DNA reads TGTGCCAGCAGCTTTAGGGGCACTGAAGCTTTCTTT. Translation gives CASSFRGTEAFF. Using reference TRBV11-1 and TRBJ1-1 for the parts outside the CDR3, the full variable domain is EAEVAQSPRYKITEKSQAVAFWCDPISGHATLYWYRQILGQGPELLVQFQDESVVDDSQLPKDRFSAERLKGVDSTLKIQPAELGDSAMYLCASSFRGTEAFFGQGTRLTVV.

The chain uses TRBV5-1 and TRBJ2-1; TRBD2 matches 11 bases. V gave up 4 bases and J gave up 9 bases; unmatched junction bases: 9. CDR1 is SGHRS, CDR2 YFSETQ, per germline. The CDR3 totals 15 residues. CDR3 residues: CASSRGSGGAIEQFF. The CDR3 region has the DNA TGCGCCAGCAGCCGGGGTAGCGGGGGGGCGATTGAGCAGTTCTTC.

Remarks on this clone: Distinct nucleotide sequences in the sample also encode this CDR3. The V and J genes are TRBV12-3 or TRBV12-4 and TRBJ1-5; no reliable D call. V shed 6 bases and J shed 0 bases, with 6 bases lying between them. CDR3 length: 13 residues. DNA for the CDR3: TGTGCCAGCAGCCTTTATAGCAATCAGCCCCAGCATTTT. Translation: CASSLYSNQPQHF.